The 5 T cell receptor beta chains given below trace back to one sample, sequenced in a study of blood T cell repertoires in COVID-19. Only in-frame clones appear in the TCRdb table, and some are missing; sequencing was by immunoSEQ multiplex PCR. The data contain 76,000 or so clones, roughly 80% of them singletons. The sequenced sample consisted of peripheral blood. These receptors were collected from a man aged 45-65 years with acute or convalescent COVID-19.

The V and J genes are TRBV2 and TRBJ2-7; a weak D match, TRBD1 (6 bases). The CDR3 extends over 14 amino acids. V lost 7 bases and J 0 bases, leaving 13 bases between the germline ends. Germline V lookup: CDR1 SNHLY, CDR2 FYNNEI. The CDR3 reads CASTRQESSYEQYF. The CDR3 DNA is TGTGCCAGCACCAGACAGGAGAGCTCCTACGAGCAGTACTTC.

The chain employs TRBV10-3 and TRBJ2-3; 8 bases align to TRBD2. The ends lost 5 bases at V and 2 bases at J; junction bases unmatched: 9. This CDR3 has 16 amino acids. In germline, CDR1 is ENHRY, CDR2 SYGVKD. The CDR3 DNA sequence: TGTGCCATCAGTCACTCGGGAGGGGCATTCACAGATACGCAGTATTTT. Translation gives CAISHSGGAFTDTQYF.

This clone was seen only once. J is TRBJ2-2 and V is TRBV12-5; D gene unclear. Germline V gene lookup returns CDR1 LGHNT and CDR2 FRNRAP. The CDR3 has 12 amino acids. Trimming removed 9 bases from V and 0 bases from J, with 5 bases in between. The CDR3 coding sequence is TGTGCTAGAAATACGAACACCGGGGAGCTGTTTTTT. This codes for CARNTNTGELFF.

This chain joins TRBV5-1 and TRBJ1-1, with TRBD1 identical over 7 bases. Germline CDR1 reads SGHRS; CDR2 reads YFSETQ. This CDR3 spans 16 amino acids. V shed 4 bases and J 4 bases; nucleotides not matched to a gene: 13. The CDR3 nucleotides read TGCGCCAGCAGCCCCGCGGGACAGCTCCGGGGCACTGAAGCTTTCTTT. It is translated as CASSPAGQLRGTEAFF.

The table lists this clone with a count of one. The chain is built from TRBV5-6 and TRBJ2-7; 7 bases map to TRBD1. This CDR3 is 13 amino acids long. Per germline, CDR1 SGHDT and CDR2 YYEEEE. V was pared by 0 bases and J by 6 bases, with 3 bases of the junction left unmatched. CDR3 protein: CASSLDRGSEQYF. CDR3 bases: TGTGCCAGCAGCTTGGACAGGGGATCCGAGCAGTACTTC. Full variable domain (missing parts from reference TRBV5-6 and TRBJ2-7): DAGVTQSPTHLIKTRGQQVTLRCSPKSGHDTVSWYQQALGQGPQFIFQYYEEEERQRGNFPDRFSGHQFPNYSSELNVNALLLGDSALYLCASSLDRGSEQYFGPGTRLTVT.